This TCR beta chain emerged from a study of cytomegalovirus exposure and HLA in healthy donors. The CDR3 totals 15 residues. From germline, CDR1 is SGHDT and CDR2 YYEEEE. J lost 1 base, V lost 4 bases, and 6 bases had no gene match. Measured with immunoSEQ multiplex PCR; TCRdb has only the in-frame clones, and not every one. The sample lists 100,000 to 150,000 clones; 88% were seen once. The sequencing input was PBMCs. The receptor was derived from a man aged 25-45 years in good health and CMV-seronegative. The chain links TRBV5-6 to TRBJ2-3; 7 bases fit TRBD1. CDR3 in amino acids: CASSKRTGGTDTQYF. CDR3 in DNA: TGTGCCAGCAGCAAACGGACAGGCGGCACAGATACGCAGTATTTT.